The next 8 T cell receptor beta chains were all read from a single sample in a study of cytomegalovirus exposure and HLA in healthy donors. Use of 60 Vbeta and 13 Jbeta primers characterized the PCR. The repertoire was sequenced with immunoSEQ multiplex PCR; TCRdb's copy has only in-frame clones and lacks some. This sample has more than 150,000 clones; about 90% occur once, and the top ten carry about 0.24%. Sequences were obtained from PBMCs. The receptors originated from a girl under two years old in good health and CMV-seronegative.

This clone was counted between two and nine times. V is TRBV6-1 and J is TRBJ2-7; 7 positions match TRBD2. The germline CDR1 and CDR2 sequences are MNHNS and SASEGT. V lost 3 bases and J lost 3; bases outside the gene matches: 14. The length of the CDR3 is 17 residues. CDR3: CASSDQGRAARFYEQYF. CDR3 DNA: TGTGCCAGCAGTGATCAAGGGAGGGCAGCGAGGTTCTACGAGCAGTACTTC.

V and J are TRBV5-6 and TRBJ2-3; D is uncertain. Germline V lookup: CDR1 SGHDT, CDR2 YYEEEE. The CDR3 length is 16 residues. Trimming left V 1 base short and J 4 bases short, with 16 bases between. This chain's CDR3 is CASSLFIVTGSDTQYF. The DNA for the CDR3 is TGTGCCAGCAGCTTGTTCATTGTAACCGGGTCAGATACGCAGTATTTT.

In its sample, this clone was seen once. The J gene is TRBJ1-1, the V gene TRBV27, with TRBD1 matching 7 bases. CDR1 MNHEY and CDR2 SMNVEV come from the germline V gene (reference sequence). J was trimmed by 7 bases and V by 6 bases; bases with no gene match: 5. CDR3 length: 12 residues. The CDR3 nucleotides read TGTGCCAGCAGGGGGCAGGGGGTTGAAGCTTTCTTT. Protein sequence: CASRGQGVEAFF.

This chain connects TRBV18 to TRBJ2-7, with 9 nucleotides matching TRBD1. With 3 bases clipped from V and 1 base from J, the junction kept 4 bases outside the gene matches. The germline CDR1 and CDR2 sequences are KGHSH and LQKENI. The CDR3 is made up of 15 amino acids. CDR3 sequence (DNA): TGTGCCAGCTCACCGTCGGGACAGGGTTCCTACGAGCAGTACTTC. Encoded protein: CASSPSGQGSYEQYF.

With regard to this clone: An end of the junction does not agree with germline; a read error may underlie this. This sequence joins TRBV7-9 and TRBJ2-1; 10 bases map to TRBD2. The CDR3 loop spans 17 amino acids. Germline-derived CDR1 and CDR2 are SEHNR and FQNEAQ (reference sequence). CDR3 DNA sequence: TGTTCCAGCAGCTTGGACCTAGCGGGGGAATCCTACAATGAGCAGTTCTTC. Translated, it gives CSSSLDLAGESYNEQFF.

The chain links TRBV9 to TRBJ2-3; 7 nucleotides match TRBD1. J gave up 1 base and V 7 bases, and 6 bases lay outside the gene matches. CDR1 is SGDLS, CDR2 YYNGEE, per germline. CDR3 length equals 14 residues. DNA of the CDR3: TGTGCCAGCGGACCCGGACAGGGCACAGATACGCAGTATTTT. This translates into CASGPGQGTDTQYF.

The chain links TRBV2 to TRBJ2-5; D gene unclear. Trimming shortened V by 8 bases and J by 5 bases, and 9 bases separated the two germline ends. This CDR3 contains 11 residues. Germline values: CDR1 SNHLY, CDR2 FYNNEI. The CDR3: CASRSGETQYF. The CDR3 coding sequence is TGTGCCAGCCGGTCCGGGGAGACCCAGTACTTC.

As DNA, the CDR3 is TGCGCCAGCAGCCAAGAATCATTGGCGGGGGAGACCACAGATACGCAGTATTTT. This translates into CASSQESLAGETTDTQYF. This rearrangement joins TRBV4-1 to TRBJ2-3; 7 positions agree with TRBD2. V gave up 0 bases and J gave up 2 bases; unmatched junction bases: 11. CDR3 length equals 18 residues. Germline V gene sequence: CDR1 MGHRA, CDR2 YSYEKL.